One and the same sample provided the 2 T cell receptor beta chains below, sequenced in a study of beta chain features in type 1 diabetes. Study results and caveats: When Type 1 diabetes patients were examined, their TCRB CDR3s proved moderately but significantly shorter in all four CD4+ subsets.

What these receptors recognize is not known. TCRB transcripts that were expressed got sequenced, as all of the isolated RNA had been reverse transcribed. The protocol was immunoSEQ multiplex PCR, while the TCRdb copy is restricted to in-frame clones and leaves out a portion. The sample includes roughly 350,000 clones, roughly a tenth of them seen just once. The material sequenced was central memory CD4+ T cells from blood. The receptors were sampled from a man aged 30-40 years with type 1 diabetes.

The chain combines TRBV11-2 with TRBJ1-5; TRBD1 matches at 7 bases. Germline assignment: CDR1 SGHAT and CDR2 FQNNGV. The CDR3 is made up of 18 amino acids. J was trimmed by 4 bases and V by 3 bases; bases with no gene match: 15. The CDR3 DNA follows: TGTGCCAGCAGCTTTTACCCCCGGGGCAGGGGGGTGAATCAGCCCCAGCATTTT. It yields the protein CASSFYPRGRGVNQPQHF.

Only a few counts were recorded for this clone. In DNA, the CDR3 is TGCGCCAGCAGCCTACCGGGACTAGCGGGAGGATCTGATACGCAGTATTTT. This encodes CASSLPGLAGGSDTQYF. The rearrangement uses TRBV5-1 and TRBJ2-3; 15 positions match TRBD2. V lost 4 bases, J lost 6 bases, and 9 bases stayed unmatched. This CDR3 has 17 residues. Looked up from germline, CDR1 is SGHRS and CDR2 is YFSETQ.